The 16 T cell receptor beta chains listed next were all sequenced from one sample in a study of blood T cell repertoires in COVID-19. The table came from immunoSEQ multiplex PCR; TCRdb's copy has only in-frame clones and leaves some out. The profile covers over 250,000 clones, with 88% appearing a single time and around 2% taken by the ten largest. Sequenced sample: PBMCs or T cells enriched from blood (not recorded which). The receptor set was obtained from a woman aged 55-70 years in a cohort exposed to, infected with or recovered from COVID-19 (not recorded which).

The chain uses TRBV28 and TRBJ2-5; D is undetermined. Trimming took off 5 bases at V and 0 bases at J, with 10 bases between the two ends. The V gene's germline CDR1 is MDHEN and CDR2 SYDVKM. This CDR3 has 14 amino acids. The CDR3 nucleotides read TGTGCCAGCAGTACCGTGAGGTACCAAGAGACCCAGTACTTC. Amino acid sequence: CASSTVRYQETQYF.

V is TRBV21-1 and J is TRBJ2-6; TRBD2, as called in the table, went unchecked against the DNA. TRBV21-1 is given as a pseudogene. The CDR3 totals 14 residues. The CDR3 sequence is CASSPCSGANVLTF. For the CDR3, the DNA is TGTGCCAGCAGCCCCTGCTCTGGGGCCAACGTCCTGACTTTC.

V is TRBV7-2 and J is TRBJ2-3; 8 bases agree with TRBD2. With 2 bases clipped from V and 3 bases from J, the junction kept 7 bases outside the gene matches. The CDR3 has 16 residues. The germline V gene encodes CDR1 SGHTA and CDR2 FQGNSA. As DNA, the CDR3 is TGTGCCAGCAGCTTAAACTCGGGAGGGGGGACAGATACGCAGTATTTT. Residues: CASSLNSGGGTDTQYF.

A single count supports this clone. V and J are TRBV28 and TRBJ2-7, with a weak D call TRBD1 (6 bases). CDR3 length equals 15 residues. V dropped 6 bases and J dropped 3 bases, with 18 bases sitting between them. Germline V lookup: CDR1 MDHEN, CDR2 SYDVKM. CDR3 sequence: CASRGESRGIYEQYF. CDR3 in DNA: TGTGCCAGCAGAGGGGAAAGCAGGGGAATCTACGAGCAGTACTTC.

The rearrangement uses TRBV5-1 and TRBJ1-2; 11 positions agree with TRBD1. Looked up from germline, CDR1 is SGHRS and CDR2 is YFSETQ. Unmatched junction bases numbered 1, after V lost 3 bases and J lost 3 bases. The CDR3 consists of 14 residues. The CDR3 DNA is TGCGCCAGCAGCTCGGGACAGGGGGACTATGGCTACACCTTC. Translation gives CASSSGQGDYGYTF.

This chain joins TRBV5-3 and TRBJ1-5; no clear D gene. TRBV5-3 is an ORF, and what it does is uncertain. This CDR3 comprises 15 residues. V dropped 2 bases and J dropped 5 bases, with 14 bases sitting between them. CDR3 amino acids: CARSFVCHRYQPQHF. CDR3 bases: TGTGCCAGAAGCTTTGTATGTCACAGATATCAGCCCCAGCATTTT.

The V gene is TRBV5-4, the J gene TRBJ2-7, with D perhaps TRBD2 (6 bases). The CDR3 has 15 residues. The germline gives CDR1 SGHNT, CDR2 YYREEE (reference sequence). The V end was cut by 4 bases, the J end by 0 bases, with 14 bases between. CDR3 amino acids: CASSPPAGSSYEQYF. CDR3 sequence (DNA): TGTGCCAGCAGCCCTCCCGCGGGGAGCTCCTACGAGCAGTACTTC.

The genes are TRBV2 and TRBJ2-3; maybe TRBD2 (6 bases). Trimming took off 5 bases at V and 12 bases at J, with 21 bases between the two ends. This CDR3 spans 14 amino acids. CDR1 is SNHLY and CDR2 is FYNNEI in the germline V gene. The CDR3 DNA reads TGTGCCAGCAGTATCGGGACTCAAGCCAGTGCACAGTATTTT. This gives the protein CASSIGTQASAQYF.

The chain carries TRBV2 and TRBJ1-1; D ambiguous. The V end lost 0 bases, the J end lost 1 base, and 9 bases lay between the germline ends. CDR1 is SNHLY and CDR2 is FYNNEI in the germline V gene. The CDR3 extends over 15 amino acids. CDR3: CASSEAQVQNTEAFF. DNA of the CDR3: TGTGCCAGCAGTGAAGCGCAGGTTCAGAACACTGAAGCTTTCTTT.

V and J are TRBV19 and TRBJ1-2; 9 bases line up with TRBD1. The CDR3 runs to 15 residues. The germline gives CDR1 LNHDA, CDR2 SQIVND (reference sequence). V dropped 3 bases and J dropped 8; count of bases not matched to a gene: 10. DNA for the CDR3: TGTGCCAGTAGTATCCCTTTACCGGGACAGGGAGGCTACACCTTC. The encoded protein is CASSIPLPGQGGYTF.

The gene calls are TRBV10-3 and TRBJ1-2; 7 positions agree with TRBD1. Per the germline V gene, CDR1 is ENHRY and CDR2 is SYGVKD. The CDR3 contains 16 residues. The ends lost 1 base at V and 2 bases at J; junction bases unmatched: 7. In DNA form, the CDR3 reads TGTGCCATCAGTGAGTTTTTGGAGGGGGCGAACTATGGCTACACCTTC. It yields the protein CAISEFLEGANYGYTF.

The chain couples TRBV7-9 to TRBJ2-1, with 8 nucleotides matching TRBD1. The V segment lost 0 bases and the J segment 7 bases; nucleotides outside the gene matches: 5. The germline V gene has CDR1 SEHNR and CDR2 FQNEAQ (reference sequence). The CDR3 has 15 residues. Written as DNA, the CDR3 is TGTGCCAGCAGCTTAGCTCGGACAGGGCGGAATGAGCAGTTCTTC. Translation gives CASSLARTGRNEQFF. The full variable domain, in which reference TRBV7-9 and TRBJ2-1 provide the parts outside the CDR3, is DTGVSQNPRHKITKRGQNVTFRCDPISEHNRLYWYRQTLGQGPEFLTYFQNEAQLEKSRLLSDRFSAERPKGSFSTLEIQRTEQGDSAMYLCASSLARTGRNEQFFGPGTRLTVL.

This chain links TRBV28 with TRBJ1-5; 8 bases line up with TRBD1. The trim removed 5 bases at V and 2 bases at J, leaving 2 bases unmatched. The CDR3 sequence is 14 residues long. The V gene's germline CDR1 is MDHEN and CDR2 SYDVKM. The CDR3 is CASSPGGRNQPQHF. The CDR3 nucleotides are TGTGCCAGCAGTCCAGGGGGCCGCAATCAGCCCCAGCATTTT.

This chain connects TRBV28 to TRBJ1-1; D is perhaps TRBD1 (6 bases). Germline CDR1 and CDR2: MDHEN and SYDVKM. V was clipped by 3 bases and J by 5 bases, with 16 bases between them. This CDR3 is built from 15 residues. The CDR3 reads CASSLSTGRGTEAFF. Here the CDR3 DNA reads TGTGCCAGCAGTTTGAGTACAGGGAGGGGTACTGAAGCTTTCTTT.

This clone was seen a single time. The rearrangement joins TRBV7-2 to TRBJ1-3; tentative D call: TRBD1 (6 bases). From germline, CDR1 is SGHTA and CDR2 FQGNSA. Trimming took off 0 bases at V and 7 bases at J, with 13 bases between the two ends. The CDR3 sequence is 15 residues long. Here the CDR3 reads CASSLALTGGNTIYF. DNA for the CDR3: TGTGCCAGCAGCTTAGCCTTGACAGGCGGCAACACCATATATTTT.

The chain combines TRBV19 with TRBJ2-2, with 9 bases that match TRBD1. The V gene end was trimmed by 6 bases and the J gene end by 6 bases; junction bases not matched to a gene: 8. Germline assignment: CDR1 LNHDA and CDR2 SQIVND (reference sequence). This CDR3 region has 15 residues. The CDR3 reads CASSPGQGWAGELFF. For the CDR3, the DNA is TGTGCCAGTAGCCCAGGACAGGGGTGGGCCGGGGAGCTGTTTTTT. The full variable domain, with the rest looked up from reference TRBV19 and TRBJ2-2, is DGGITQSPKYLFRKEGQNVTLSCEQNLNHDAMYWYRQDPGQGLRLIYYSQIVNDFQKGDIAEGYSVSREKKESFPLTVTSAQKNPTAFYLCASSPGQGWAGELFFGEGSRLTVL.